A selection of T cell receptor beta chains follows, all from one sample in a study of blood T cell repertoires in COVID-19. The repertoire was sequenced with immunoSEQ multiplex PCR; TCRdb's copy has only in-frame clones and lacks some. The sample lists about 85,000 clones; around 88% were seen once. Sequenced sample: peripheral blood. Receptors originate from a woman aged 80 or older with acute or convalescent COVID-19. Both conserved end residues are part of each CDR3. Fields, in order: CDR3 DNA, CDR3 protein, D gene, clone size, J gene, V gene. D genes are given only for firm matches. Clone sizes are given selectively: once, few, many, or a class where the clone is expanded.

DNA: TGTGCCAGCAGCTCCGATGCCCTAGGAGGGGAGACCCAGTACTTC; CDR3: CASSSDALGGETQYF; D: NA; size: few; J: TRBJ2-5; V: TRBV7-3
DNA: TGTGCCAGCACCTCGTACCGGGGTCGGAACTACGAGCAGTACTTC; CDR3: CASTSYRGRNYEQYF; D: NA; size: NA; J: TRBJ2-7; V: TRBV7-9
DNA: TGTGCCAGCAGCTTGGATAGCGGGGGGAGGAGGGAGCAGTACTTC; CDR3: CASSLDSGGRREQYF; D: TRBD2; size: NA; J: TRBJ2-7; V: TRBV5-6
DNA: TGTGCTAGTGGTTTGAACACAGGGTACGGTCAGCCCCAGCATTTT; CDR3: CASGLNTGYGQPQHF; D: NA; size: NA; J: TRBJ1-5; V: TRBV12-5
DNA: TGTGCCAGTACTGAGTCCTTTTACAACACTGAAGCTTTCTTT; CDR3: CASTESFYNTEAFF; D: NA; size: NA; J: TRBJ1-1; V: TRBV19
DNA: TGCAGTGCTAGTACCGTTAGGGGAGGGAACACTGAAGCTTTCTTT; CDR3: CSASTVRGGNTEAFF; D: NA; size: NA; J: TRBJ1-1; V: TRBV20-1
DNA: TGTGCCAGCAGTTACATCTTCGGTGCTAGCGGGGGAGCCCGAAACACCGGGGAGCTGTTTTTT; CDR3: CASSYIFGASGGARNTGELFF; D: TRBD2; size: NA; J: TRBJ2-2; V: TRBV6-2/TRBV6-3
DNA: TGTGCCAGCAGCCAAGGCCGGTCTCTGAACACCGGGGAGCTGTTTTTT; CDR3: CASSQGRSLNTGELFF; D: NA; size: NA; J: TRBJ2-2; V: TRBV3-1/TRBV3-2
DNA: TGTGCCAGCAGCCAAAGCGGGTACGGTGGGGAGACCCAGTACTTC; CDR3: CASSQSGYGGETQYF; D: NA; size: once; J: TRBJ2-5; V: TRBV5-8
DNA: TGTGCCAGCTCACCAGTGGGCTCTAGCGAAAGCTACGAGCAGTACTTC; CDR3: CASSPVGSSESYEQYF; D: NA; size: NA; J: TRBJ2-7; V: TRBV18
DNA: TGTGCCAGTAGTATAGTCCGACAGGGCTTATATGGCTACACCTTC; CDR3: CASSIVRQGLYGYTF; D: TRBD1; size: NA; J: TRBJ1-2; V: TRBV19
DNA: TGTGCCAGCAATTCAGGGCAGAATGAGCAGTTCTTC; CDR3: CASNSGQNEQFF; D: NA; size: NA; J: TRBJ2-1; V: TRBV12-3/TRBV12-4
DNA: TGTGCCAGCAGTTTAACGGGACAGGGGTCCTACGAGCAGTACTTC; CDR3: CASSLTGQGSYEQYF; D: TRBD1; size: NA; J: TRBJ2-7; V: TRBV2
DNA: TGTGCCACCAGCAGACCCGGACAGGGGTACAATGAGCAGTTCTTC; CDR3: CATSRPGQGYNEQFF; D: TRBD1; size: NA; J: TRBJ2-1; V: TRBV15
DNA: TGTGCCAGCAGTGAAGCGCCCTATCTCTATGGCTACACCTTC; CDR3: CASSEAPYLYGYTF; D: NA; size: NA; J: TRBJ1-2; V: TRBV6-1
DNA: TGCGCCAGCAGTCAATGGGGACAGGGTCTGACCGGGGAGCTGTTTTTT; CDR3: CASSQWGQGLTGELFF; D: TRBD1; size: few; J: TRBJ2-2; V: TRBV23-1
DNA: TGTGCCAGTAGTATGGGGGGCAGGGGGCAAGAGACCCAGTACTTC; CDR3: CASSMGGRGQETQYF; D: NA; size: NA; J: TRBJ2-5; V: TRBV19
DNA: TGTGCCAGCAGGGGGTCCGGCGGGAGGTCCTCCTACAATGAGCAGTTCTTC; CDR3: CASRGSGGRSSYNEQFF; D: TRBD2; size: NA; J: TRBJ2-1; V: TRBV2
DNA: TGCGCCAGCAGCCATAGCACAGGGGGCTCCTACGAGCAGTACTTC; CDR3: CASSHSTGGSYEQYF; D: TRBD1; size: NA; J: TRBJ2-7; V: TRBV4-3
DNA: TGTGCCAGCAGTTCGGTAGCGGGGGCTACCACAGATACGCAGTATTTT; CDR3: CASSSVAGATTDTQYF; D: TRBD2; size: NA; J: TRBJ2-3; V: TRBV7-2
DNA: TGCGCCAGCAGCCCCTGGGCCGGGACAGATACTAAAAACTCCTACGAGCAGTACTTC; CDR3: CASSPWAGTDTKNSYEQYF; D: TRBD1; size: NA; J: TRBJ2-7; V: TRBV5-1
DNA: TGTGCCAGCAGCCAAGTTTCAAGGCGCGGGGGCGCATCTGGGGCCAACGTCCTGACTTTC; CDR3: CASSQVSRRGGASGANVLTF; D: NA; size: NA; J: TRBJ2-6; V: TRBV3-1/TRBV3-2
DNA: TGTGCCAGCAGCTTAGCGGGACAGACAGCAGCGGGCTACACCTTC; CDR3: CASSLAGQTAAGYTF; D: TRBD1; size: NA; J: TRBJ1-2; V: TRBV7-2
DNA: TGTGCCAGCAGGAAAGGGACTAGCGGAACCAATGAGCAGTTCTTC; CDR3: CASRKGTSGTNEQFF; D: TRBD2; size: NA; J: TRBJ2-1; V: TRBV2
DNA: TGTGCCAGCAGTTATATACCGGCGGGGGCCGAGCAGTACTTC; CDR3: CASSYIPAGAEQYF; D: NA; size: once; J: TRBJ2-7; V: TRBV6-2/TRBV6-3
DNA: TGTGCCAGCAGTTTAGTTGCAGGCTATGGCTACACCTTC; CDR3: CASSLVAGYGYTF; D: NA; size: NA; J: TRBJ1-2; V: TRBV12-3/TRBV12-4
DNA: TGTGCCAGCAGACCTACAGGGGGTAATGAAAAACTGTTTTTT; CDR3: CASRPTGGNEKLFF; D: TRBD1; size: NA; J: TRBJ1-4; V: TRBV6-5
DNA: TGTGCCAGTAGTATTAGGACAGGGGCGATCGACGAGCAGTACTTC; CDR3: CASSIRTGAIDEQYF; D: TRBD1; size: NA; J: TRBJ2-7; V: TRBV19
DNA: TGTGCCAGCAGTACATTCGATACGCAGTATTTT; CDR3: CASSTFDTQYF; D: NA; size: NA; J: TRBJ2-3; V: TRBV12-3/TRBV12-4
DNA: TGTGCCAGCAGCCGCGGGACAGGGGTTAGTAGGAACACTGAAGCTTTCTTT; CDR3: CASSRGTGVSRNTEAFF; D: TRBD1; size: NA; J: TRBJ1-1; V: TRBV3-1/TRBV3-2
DNA: TGTGCCAGCCTACCGGGACAGGGGCGCACCGGGGAGCTGTTTTTT; CDR3: CASLPGQGRTGELFF; D: TRBD1; size: NA; J: TRBJ2-2; V: TRBV2
DNA: TGCGCCAGCAGCCGCGGACTAGCGGGGCCCCACAATGAGCAGTTCTTC; CDR3: CASSRGLAGPHNEQFF; D: TRBD2; size: NA; J: TRBJ2-1; V: TRBV5-1
DNA: TGTGCCAGCAGCGTAGGGCCCTCAGCGGGGGTTAGCACAGATACGCAGTATTTT; CDR3: CASSVGPSAGVSTDTQYF; D: TRBD2; size: NA; J: TRBJ2-3; V: TRBV9
DNA: TGTGCCATCAGTGAGTCGATCAGGGTTAGCTACACCTTC; CDR3: CAISESIRVSYTF; D: NA; size: once; J: TRBJ1-2; V: TRBV10-3
DNA: TGTGCCAGCAGCTTGGCATGGGGGGGGGATCAGCCCCAGCATTTT; CDR3: CASSLAWGGDQPQHF; D: NA; size: NA; J: TRBJ1-5; V: TRBV5-8
DNA: TGTGCCAGCAGCTTGGGTACAGGTTTGAGGAACACTGAAGCTTTCTTT; CDR3: CASSLGTGLRNTEAFF; D: NA; size: once; J: TRBJ1-1; V: TRBV5-5
DNA: TGTGCCAGCGGGGACTTAACTAGCACAGATACGCAGTATTTT; CDR3: CASGDLTSTDTQYF; D: NA; size: NA; J: TRBJ2-3; V: TRBV2
DNA: TGTGCCAGCAGGGGAGGGTCGGGGGGCAACTACGAGCAGTACTTC; CDR3: CASRGGSGGNYEQYF; D: NA; size: NA; J: TRBJ2-7; V: TRBV6-6
DNA: TGTGCCAGCAGTTTGGGACAGGACGTTAATTCACCCCTCCACTTT; CDR3: CASSLGQDVNSPLHF; D: TRBD1; size: NA; J: TRBJ1-6; V: TRBV6-5
DNA: TGTGCCAGCAGTTACTCGAGCAGGGGGGAGACCCAGTACTTC; CDR3: CASSYSSRGETQYF; D: TRBD1; size: NA; J: TRBJ2-5; V: TRBV6-5